This T cell receptor beta chain stems from a study of T cell changes during pregnancy in multiple sclerosis. The CDR3 sequence is 14 residues long. From germline, CDR1 is SGHDT and CDR2 YYEEEE. Trimming stripped 3 bases from V and 5 bases from J, with 12 bases between. Sequencing was performed with immunoSEQ multiplex PCR; in TCRdb, only in-frame clones are kept and a portion is missing. Found here are around 130,000 clones, 85% to 95% of them singletons; the top ten hold approximately 5.8%. Source: peripheral blood, taken before pregnancy. The gene calls are TRBV5-6 and TRBJ2-1; TRBD2 might be the D (6 bases). The receptor's source is a female donor with multiple sclerosis, enrolled in a pregnancy study. The CDR3 nucleotides read TGTGCCAGCAGCTACGGGACTCTAAACAATGAGCAGTTCTTC. Translated: CASSYGTLNNEQFF.